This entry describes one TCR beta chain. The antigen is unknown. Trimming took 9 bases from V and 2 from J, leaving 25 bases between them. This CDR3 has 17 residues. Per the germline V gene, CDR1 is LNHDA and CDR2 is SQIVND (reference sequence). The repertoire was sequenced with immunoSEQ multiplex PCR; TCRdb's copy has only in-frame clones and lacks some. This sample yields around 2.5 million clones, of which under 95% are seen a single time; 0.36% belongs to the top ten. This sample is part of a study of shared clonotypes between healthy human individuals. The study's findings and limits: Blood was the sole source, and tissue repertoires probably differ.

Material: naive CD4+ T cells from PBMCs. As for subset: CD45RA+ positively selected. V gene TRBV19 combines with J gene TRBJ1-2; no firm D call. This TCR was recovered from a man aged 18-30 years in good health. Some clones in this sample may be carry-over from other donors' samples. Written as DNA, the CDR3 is TGTGCCAGCGCTAAAGGGCCCCATGAGACGGGGAACTATGGCTACACCTTC. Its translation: CASAKGPHETGNYGYTF.